This T cell receptor (beta chain) was obtained from a study of vaccination and CD4 T cells after COVID-19. The study, taken as a whole, reports: Spike mono-reactivity was the property of 304 of 307 vaccine-specific clones in convalescent patients.

Concerning this clonotype itself: Its target is unknown.

Treatment meaning: roughly nine-day PBMC culture with coronavirus spike peptide pools or control peptides (ViraFEST assay). An Oncomine TCR Beta short-read assay was used to sequence the DNA from cultured CD4+ T cells. In TCRdb, the PCR reads were re-called with MiXCR into one record per CDR3 protein. This sample has approximately 21,000 distinct CDR3 sequences, with 40% found just once. Sequencing was performed on CD4+ T cells from blood, cultured in vitro, taken after SARS-CoV-2 vaccination. This receptor was taken from a human donor who had recovered from COVID-19.

The CDR3 loop reads CASSGQGVGTDTQYF. CDR3 nucleotides: TGTGCCAGTAGTGGCCAGGGGGTCGGCACAGATACGCAGTATTTT. This sequence joins TRBV19 and TRBJ2-3; 7 bases fit TRBD1. V lost 5 bases, J lost 1 base, and 6 bases stayed unmatched. The germline gives CDR1 LNHDA, CDR2 SQIVND (reference sequence). The length of the CDR3 is 15 residues.